This record concerns one TCR beta chain sequence. Its antigen remains undetermined. No base quality information exists; no much larger clone differs at one position. The immunoSEQ Assay was the method used to sequence TCRbeta CDR3 regions. After extraction, genomic DNA underwent amplification by bias-controlled multiplex PCR, followed by high-throughput sequencing. Per the authors' processing: To quantify the absolute abundance of every unique TCRbeta CDR3 region, sequences were collapsed and filtered. T cell fraction was estimated by normalization of TCRbeta template counts to usable DNA, with usable DNA being measured through amplification of reference genes present in all nucleated cells. Repertoire TCRs were annotated as SARS-CoV-2-specific when V gene, CDR3 amino acid sequence and J gene were exactly matched to a known reactive TCR set. The reference SARS-CoV-2 TCR set was obtained from MIRA and was filtered for enrichment in COVID-19-positive ImmuneCODE repertoires, whereby public or cross-reactive TCRs were removed. Based on the MIRA antigens, annotated TCRs were further analysed at the level of specific ORF or position within ORF. Breadth was defined as annotated unique rearrangements over total unique productive rearrangements; depth was the summed frequency of those rearrangements. TCR breadth was compared between groups using two-sided Wilcoxon rank-sum tests. The immuneACCESS repertoire file appears here via TCRdb, limited to in-frame rearrangements. These files lack a portion of the clones; in checked studies, under half of the deficit traces to unresolved V genes, and the cause of the others is not known. Clone size and the V and J calls come from that table; the DNA yielded D and trimming. A total of about 680,000 clones appear in this sample, about 89% of them only once. Approximately 1.5% of the sample lies in the top ten.

The treatment or condition label here, explained by the study, means: about 20 received Ad26.COV2.S at low or high dose, single or two shots; 5 received placebo; per-sample allocation not given. Repertoires of vaccine and placebo recipients were sequenced from samples collected on day 63 after the first injection. Between 29 July and 7 August 2020, Cohort 1b enrolled 25 adults aged 18-55 years at one site in Boston, USA. Ad26.COV2.S was a replication-incompetent adenovirus type 26 vector that expressed a prefusion-stabilized SARS-CoV-2 spike protein derived from the original Wuhan strain. The sample originates from a study of Ad26.COV2.S vaccination and SARS-CoV-2 variants listed by TCRdb under 2021. About the full investigation: Donors in the vaccine arm were drawn from COV1001, a phase I-IIa trial of Ad26.COV2.S in healthy adults that was multicentre, randomized, double-blind and placebo-controlled. Ad26.COV2.S was given intramuscularly at 5x10^10 or 1x10^11 viral particles, as a single shot or as two shots 56 days apart. TCRbeta repertoire sequencing served as the tool for gauging how specific and how broad the SARS-CoV-2-reactive T cell receptors were following Ad26.COV2.S vaccination. A total of some 30 samples were included in the TCR-sequenced set, comprising around 19 Ad26.COV2.S vaccine recipients, 5 placebo recipients and 8 SARS-CoV-2 convalescent individuals. Participants in the trial were split at random into five groups of five each, receiving low-dose or high-dose Ad26.COV2.S once or twice, or else placebo on both occasions. Blinding of investigators to trial group allocation was maintained during experiments and outcome assessment.

The CDR3 contains 16 residues, cysteine and phenylalanine counted. This entry keeps only the CDR3 DNA: 48 bases, framed from base 1. Overall study results and their limits: After vaccination, spike-specific CD8+ and CD4+ T cell responses were reported to show substantial breadth. The study was not powered to compare responses between vaccine doses or regimens. The authors noted that the TCR breadth and depth analyses may have underestimated total T cell responses. Non-spike TCR breadth was comparable between vaccine and placebo recipients, consistent with the vaccine containing only spike. Spike-specific TCR breadth was higher in Ad26.COV2.S recipients than in placebo recipients (P = 0.0014).

The sequenced sample was peripheral blood, obtained in a trial of Ad26.COV2.S vaccine versus placebo. The receptor was isolated from a person aged 18-65 years who received the Ad26.COV2.S COVID-19 vaccine or a placebo. In this chain, TRBV21-1 is recombined with TRBJ2-4. TRBV21-1 is annotated as a pseudogene. The CDR3 protein: CASSNRGQGFKYIQYF. The sequence in DNA is TGTGCCAGCAGCAACCGGGGTCAGGGATTTAAGTACATTCAGTACTTC.